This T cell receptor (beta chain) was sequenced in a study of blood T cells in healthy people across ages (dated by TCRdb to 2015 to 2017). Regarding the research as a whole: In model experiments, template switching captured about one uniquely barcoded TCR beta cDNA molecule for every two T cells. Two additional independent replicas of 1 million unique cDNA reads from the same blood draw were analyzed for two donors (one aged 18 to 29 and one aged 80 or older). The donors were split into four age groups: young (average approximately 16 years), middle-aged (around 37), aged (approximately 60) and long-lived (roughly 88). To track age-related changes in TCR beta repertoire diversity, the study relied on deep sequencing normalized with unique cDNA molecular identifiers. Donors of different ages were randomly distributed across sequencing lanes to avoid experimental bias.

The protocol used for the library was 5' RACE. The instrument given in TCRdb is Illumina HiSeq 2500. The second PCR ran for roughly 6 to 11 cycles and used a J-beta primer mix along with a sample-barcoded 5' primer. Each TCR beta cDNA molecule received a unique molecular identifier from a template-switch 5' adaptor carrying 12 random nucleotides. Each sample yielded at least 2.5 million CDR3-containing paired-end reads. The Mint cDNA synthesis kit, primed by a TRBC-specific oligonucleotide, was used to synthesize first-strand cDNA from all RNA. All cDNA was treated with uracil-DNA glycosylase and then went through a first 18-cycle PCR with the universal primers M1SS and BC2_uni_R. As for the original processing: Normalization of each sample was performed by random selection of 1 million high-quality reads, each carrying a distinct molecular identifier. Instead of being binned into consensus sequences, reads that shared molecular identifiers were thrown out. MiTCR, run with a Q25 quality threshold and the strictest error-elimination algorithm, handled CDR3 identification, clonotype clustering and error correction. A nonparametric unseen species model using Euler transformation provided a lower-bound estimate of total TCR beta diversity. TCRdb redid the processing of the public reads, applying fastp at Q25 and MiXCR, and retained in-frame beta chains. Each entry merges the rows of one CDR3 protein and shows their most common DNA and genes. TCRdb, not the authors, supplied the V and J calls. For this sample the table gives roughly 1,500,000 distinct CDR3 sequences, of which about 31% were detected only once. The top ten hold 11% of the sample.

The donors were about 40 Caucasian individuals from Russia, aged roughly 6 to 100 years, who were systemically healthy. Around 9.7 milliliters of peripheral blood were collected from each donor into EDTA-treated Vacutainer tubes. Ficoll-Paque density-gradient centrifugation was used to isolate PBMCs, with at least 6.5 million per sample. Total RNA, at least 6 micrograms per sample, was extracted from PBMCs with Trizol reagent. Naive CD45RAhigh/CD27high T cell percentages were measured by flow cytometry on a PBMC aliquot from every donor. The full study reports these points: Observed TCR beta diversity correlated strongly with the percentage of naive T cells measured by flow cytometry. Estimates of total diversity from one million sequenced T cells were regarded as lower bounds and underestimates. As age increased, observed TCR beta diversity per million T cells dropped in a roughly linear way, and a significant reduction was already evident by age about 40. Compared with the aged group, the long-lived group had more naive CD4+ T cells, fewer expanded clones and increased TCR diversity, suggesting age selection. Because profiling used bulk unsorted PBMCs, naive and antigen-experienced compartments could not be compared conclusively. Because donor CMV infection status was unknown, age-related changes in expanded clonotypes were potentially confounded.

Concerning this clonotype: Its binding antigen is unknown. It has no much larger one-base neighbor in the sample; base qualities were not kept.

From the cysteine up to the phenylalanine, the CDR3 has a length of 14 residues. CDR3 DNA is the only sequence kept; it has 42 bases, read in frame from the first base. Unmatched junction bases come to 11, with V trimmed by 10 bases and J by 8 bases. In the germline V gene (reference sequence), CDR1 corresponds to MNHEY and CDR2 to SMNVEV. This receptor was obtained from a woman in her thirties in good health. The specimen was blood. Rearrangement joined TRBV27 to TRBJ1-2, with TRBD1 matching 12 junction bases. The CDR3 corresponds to CATLGTGGHLGYTF. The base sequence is TGTGCCACCCTTGGGACAGGGGGCCACCTAGGCTACACCTTC.